One sample yielded the 5 T cell receptor beta chains listed below, sequenced in a study of T cell clonality in common variable immunodeficiency. Points from the study as a whole: Fewer deletions and N-nucleotide insertions were reportedly seen in common variable immunodeficiency TCR beta sequences.

Assay used: immunoSEQ multiplex PCR; TCRdb lists only in-frame clones, some missing. The sample is made up of more than 35,000 clones, none counted only once. No antigen is known for these receptors. The sample was peripheral blood mononuclear cells. Receptors originate from a human donor with common variable immunodeficiency.

This clone was observed many times. With the read ending 3 residues before the CDR3 end, the germline J gene is used to fill in that end. The V call is TRBV29-1, the J call TRBJ2-7, with D hard to call. V shed 7 bases and J shed 3 bases, with 10 bases lying between them. The CDR3 length is 11 residues. Germline V gene data show CDR1 as SQVTM and CDR2 as ANQGSEA. The sequenced CDR3 bases are TGCAGCGGCGGTCTCGGCTACGAG. It codes for CSGGLGYE. The whole CDR3 protein reads CSGGLGYEQYF.

The sample holds a few counts of this clone. The read ends 3 residues shy of where the CDR3 ends; the end is completed using the germline J gene. J is TRBJ2-1 and V is TRBV20-1; TRBD2 agrees at 14 bases. CDR3 size: 18 residues. CDR1 and CDR2 (germline): DFQATT, SNEGSKA (reference sequence). V shed 0 bases, J shed 7 bases, and the junction held 11 bases outside the gene matches. The CDR3 here is CSARDYSGTSGRANEQFF. CDR3 bases read: TGCAGTGCTAGAGACTACTCCGGGACTAGCGGGAGAGCGAATGAG.

This clone was counted ten times or more. The read ends 3 residues early relative to the CDR3; the germline J gene fills the gap. V usage is TRBV20-1 and J usage is TRBJ1-1; D may be TRBD1 (5 bases). Germline V CDR1 and CDR2: DFQATT, SNEGSKA (reference sequence). V was shortened by 0 bases and J by 3 bases, with 17 bases between the two germline ends. The CDR3 contains 16 residues. The chain's CDR3 is CSARDDSLNVHTEAFF. Incomplete CDR3 DNA: TGCAGTGCTAGAGACGACAGCCTTAACGTTCACACTGAA.

There are a few counts of this clone. The read halts 3 residues ahead of the CDR3 end, with the missing end drawn from the germline J gene. The V call is TRBV19, the J call TRBJ2-7, with TRBD2 as a possible D gene (6 bases). The germline gives CDR1 LNHDA, CDR2 SQIVND (reference sequence). The germline V and J ends were trimmed by 10 bases and 3 bases, with 10 bases remaining between them. The CDR3 covers 11 residues. The chain's CDR3 is CATMRGYEQYF. The covered CDR3 bases are TGTGCCACCATGCGGGGCTACGAG.

This clone was counted many times. The CDR3 end falls 3 residues outside the read, so it is completed with the germline J gene. The rearrangement joins TRBV19 to TRBJ1-1; TRBD1 aligns across 7 bases. The V and J ends lost 5 bases and 4 bases, in that order; junction bases with no gene match: 10. CDR1 and CDR2 (germline): LNHDA, SQIVND (reference sequence). The CDR3 is 15 residues long. CDR3 bases read: TGTGCCAGTAGTCCTTACCGACAGGGACTCACTGAA. Translation gives CASSPYRQGLTE. The whole CDR3 sequence is CASSPYRQGLTEAFF.